This T cell receptor beta chain is from a study of OX40 agonist ivuxolimab in advanced cancers. Study at large: Those treated in dose escalation had hepatocellular carcinoma, melanoma, renal cell cancer or head and neck cancer. Among those treated, three patients had partial responses, one with hepatocellular carcinoma and two with cutaneous melanoma.

Germline values: CDR1 SGHTA, CDR2 FQGNSA. V shed 3 bases, J shed 5 bases, and the junction held 4 bases outside the gene matches. The CDR3 runs 14 residues. Study-wide points: Antigen specificity was not determined for the expanded peripheral T cells.

The table came from immunoSEQ multiplex PCR; TCRdb's copy has only in-frame clones and leaves some out. The sample yields 65,000 to 90,000 clones, around nine tenths seen once. Of note for this clone: What it binds is not known.

With baseline, cycle 4 day 1, and cycle 7 day 1 as timepoints, blood was sampled. The chain recombines TRBV7-2 with TRBJ2-7; 10 nucleotides align to TRBD1. The sample consisted of CD4+ or CD8+ T cells sorted from blood, taken in a trial of the OX40 agonist ivuxolimab. The receptor's source is an adult with an advanced solid tumor such as melanoma, head and neck, liver or kidney cancer. CDR3 sequence reads: CASSFRQGANEQYF. The CDR3 nucleotides read TGTGCCAGCAGCTTCCGACAGGGGGCGAACGAGCAGTACTTC.